A single sample is the source of the 24 T cell receptor beta chains below, sequenced in a study of T cells in Graves' hyperthyroidism and ophthalmopathy. Amplified TCR beta CDR3 regions came from RNA transcripts. The HTBI primer set served for first-round RT-PCR of the TCR CDR3. TCRdb independently ran MiXCR on the multiplex PCR reads; one entry per CDR3 protein. This sample has around 280,000 distinct CDR3 sequences, with roughly 13% found just once. Sequencing input: blood. The receptor source for this set is a woman in her thirties or forties with Graves' hyperthyroidism.

This clonotype has ten or more counts. CDR3 sequence reads: CASRIQGVYEQYF. In nucleotides, the CDR3 is TGTGCCAGCAGGATACAGGGGGTTTACGAGCAGTACTTC. The genes are TRBV6-1 and TRBJ2-7; 8 bases map to TRBD1. Germline V gene sequence: CDR1 MNHNS, CDR2 SASEGT. The CDR3 consists of 13 residues. Trimming took 6 bases from V and 4 from J; bases not matched to a gene: 5.

The gene calls are TRBV3-1 and TRBJ1-2; perhaps TRBD1 as D (6 bases). V was cut by 2 bases and J by 4 bases, with 11 bases left in between. The CDR3 length is 14 residues. The germline gives CDR1 LGHDT, CDR2 YNNKEL (reference sequence). The CDR3 loop reads CASSQRGPGYGYTF. The DNA of the CDR3 is TGTGCCAGCAGCCAACGGGGGCCGGGCTATGGCTACACCTTC.

This clonotype was detected many times. The gene calls are TRBV20-1 and TRBJ1-6, with unresolved D. With 0 bases removed from V and 5 bases from J, the gap between germline ends came to 17 bases. Germline CDR1 reads DFQATT; CDR2 reads SNEGSKA (reference sequence). The CDR3 sequence is 17 residues long. The CDR3 DNA is TGCAGTGCTAGAGATTCGGTCCGGGTAGGGAATAATTCACCCCTCCACTTT. It specifies CSARDSVRVGNNSPLHF.

This clonotype was seen only a few times. The chain combines TRBV3-1 with TRBJ2-2; 8 bases agree with TRBD1. J lost 6 bases, V lost 5 bases, and 8 bases had no gene match. Germline V gene data show CDR1 as LGHDT and CDR2 as YNNKEL (reference sequence). The CDR3 totals 15 residues. The CDR3 sequence is CASSAQGVWAGELFF. The CDR3 coding sequence is TGTGCCAGCAGCGCACAGGGGGTTTGGGCCGGGGAGCTGTTTTTT.

This clonotype was seen only a few times. The chain joins TRBV7-3 to TRBJ2-7; tentatively, D is TRBD1 or TRBD2 (5 bases each). The CDR3 has 11 amino acids. CDR1 and CDR2 (germline): SGHTA, FQGTGA. The V end was cut by 5 bases, the J end by 7 bases, with 9 bases between. CDR3 in amino acids: CASSNGAEQYF. CDR3 in DNA: TGTGCCAGCAGCAACGGGGCTGAGCAGTACTTC.

V gene TRBV19 combines with J gene TRBJ2-7; possible D gene TRBD2, 5 bases. Germline CDR1 is LNHDA and CDR2 is SQIVND (reference sequence). The length of the CDR3 is 13 residues. V lost 8 bases and J 2 bases, leaving 13 bases between the germline ends. CDR3 DNA: TGTGCCAGTCGGGGAAGCGCGACCTACGAGCAGTACTTC. Translation gives CASRGSATYEQYF.

This clonotype was observed many times. This chain links TRBV20-1 with TRBJ1-2; D is perhaps TRBD1 (5 bases). The V gene's germline CDR1 is DFQATT and CDR2 SNEGSKA (reference sequence). V was clipped by 0 bases and J by 5 bases, with 13 bases between them. The CDR3 runs 14 residues. The CDR3, as DNA: TGCAGTGCTAGAGACGGCAGGGTCGGTTATGGCTACACCTTC. Translation: CSARDGRVGYGYTF.

This clonotype has ten or more counts. The chain links TRBV20-1 to TRBJ2-5; 8 bases map to TRBD1. J gave up 3 bases and V 5 bases, and 5 bases lay outside the gene matches. CDR1 is DFQATT and CDR2 is SNEGSKA in the germline V gene (reference sequence). CDR3 size: 13 residues. This CDR3 reads CSASRQGKETQYF. The CDR3 nucleotides read TGCAGTGCTTCCAGACAGGGGAAAGAGACCCAGTACTTC.

This clonotype has more than one count but fewer than ten. The V gene is TRBV5-1, the J gene TRBJ2-1, with D tentatively TRBD2 (6 bases). CDR3 length equals 15 residues. Trimming removed 2 bases from V and 3 bases from J, with 12 bases in between. From germline, CDR1 is SGHRS and CDR2 YFSETQ. The CDR3, as DNA: TGCGCCAGCAGCTTAGGGGACTGGGACTACAATGAGCAGTTCTTC. Translation gives CASSLGDWDYNEQFF. The entire variable domain, with the rest obtained from reference TRBV5-1 and TRBJ2-1, is as follows: KAGVTQTPRYLIKTRGQQVTLSCSPISGHRSVSWYQQTPGQGLQFLFEYFSETQRNKGNFPGRFSGRQFSNSRSEMNVSTLELGDSALYLCASSLGDWDYNEQFFGPGTRLTVL.

This clonotype was seen many times. This sequence joins TRBV6-2 or TRBV6-3 and TRBJ2-1, with TRBD2 matching 10 bases. Trimming took 5 bases from V and 9 from J; bases not matched to a gene: 10. The length of the CDR3 is 15 residues. Germline-derived CDR1 and CDR2 are MNHEY and SVGEGT. CDR3 amino acids: CASSKSAGGPVEQFF. The CDR3 DNA sequence: TGTGCCAGCAGTAAATCAGCGGGAGGGCCGGTTGAGCAGTTCTTC.

Turning to this clonotype: This sequence may be a read error, since a much larger clone differs from it by one base. The J gene is TRBJ1-1, the V gene TRBV19; TRBD1 might be the D (6 bases). Germline V gene sequence: CDR1 LNHDA, CDR2 SQIVND (reference sequence). Trimming removed 7 bases at V and 4 bases at J, with 19 bases between. This CDR3 is built from 15 residues. The CDR3 nucleotides read TGTGCCAGTATACCCCGGAGGGGGGCCTCCACTGAAGCTTTCTTT. It encodes CASIPRRGASTEAFF. Looking up the rest from reference TRBV19 and TRBJ1-1 gives the full variable domain: DGGITQSPKYLFRKEGQNVTLSCEQNLNHDAMYWYRQDPGQGLRLIYYSQIVNDFQKGDIAEGYSVSREKKESFPLTVTSAQKNPTAFYLCASIPRRGASTEAFFGQGTRLTVV.

This clonotype was seen at least ten times. DNA for the CDR3: TGTGCCAGCAGCGTTATGGCGAAATACTCCTACGAGCAGTACTTC. Its translation: CASSVMAKYSYEQYF. V is TRBV7-9 and J is TRBJ2-7; D unclear. The CDR3 is made up of 15 amino acids. Trimming left V 5 bases short and J 0 bases short, with 14 bases between. Germline values: CDR1 SEHNR, CDR2 FQNEAQ (reference sequence).

The chain recombines TRBV29-1 with TRBJ1-1, with D possibly TRBD1 on 6 matching bases. This CDR3 region has 13 residues. Trimming took off 5 bases at V and 2 bases at J, with 12 bases between the two ends. Per germline, CDR1 SQVTM and CDR2 ANQGSEA. The CDR3 sequence is CSVSRTVNTEAFF. Here the CDR3 DNA reads TGCAGCGTTTCCCGGACAGTTAACACTGAAGCTTTCTTT.

This clonotype was recorded at least ten times. The chain is built from TRBV3-1 and TRBJ2-3, with TRBD2 matching over 12 bases. CDR1 and CDR2 (germline): LGHDT, YNNKEL (reference sequence). Unmatched junction bases numbered 9, after V lost 4 bases and J lost 4 bases. The CDR3 consists of 17 residues. CDR3 sequence reads: CASSRWETSGSPDTQYF. The CDR3 DNA is TGTGCCAGCAGCCGGTGGGAGACTAGCGGGAGTCCAGATACGCAGTATTTT.

This chain joins TRBV19 and TRBJ1-3, with 7 nucleotides matching TRBD1. Germline CDR1 is LNHDA and CDR2 is SQIVND (reference sequence). The CDR3 covers 14 residues. After removal of 4 bases from V and 5 bases from J, the junction contained 5 bases not matched to a gene. The CDR3 is CASSTGQTRNTIYF. CDR3 DNA sequence: TGTGCCAGTAGTACGGGACAGACCCGAAACACCATATATTTT.

The sample holds a few counts of this clonotype. The rearrangement links TRBV7-8 to TRBJ2-4; TRBD2 matches at 14 bases. The CDR3 totals 16 residues. Looked up from germline, CDR1 is SGHVS and CDR2 is FQNEAQ. J lost 15 bases, V lost 1 base, and 11 bases had no gene match. The CDR3 nucleotides are TGTGCCAGCAGCTTAGGGGCCTGGGGGACTAGCGGGAGTGTGTACTTC. This sequence encodes CASSLGAWGTSGSVYF.

With respect to this clonotype: This may arise from a read error, as a much more abundant clone is one base away. This chain joins TRBV7-9 and TRBJ2-7, with D perhaps matching TRBD1 or TRBD2 (5 bases each). The CDR3 spans 18 residues. The V gene's germline CDR1 is SEHNR and CDR2 FQNEAQ (reference sequence). Trimming shortened V by 5 bases and J by 2 bases, and 25 bases separated the two germline ends. As DNA, the CDR3 is TGTGCCAGCAGCCGCCACAAGAGCCGGGACGGGCCCCCCTACGAGCAGTACTTC. Its translation is CASSRHKSRDGPPYEQYF. The full variable domain, in which reference TRBV7-9 and TRBJ2-7 provide the parts outside the CDR3, is DTGVSQNPRHKITKRGQNVTFRCDPISEHNRLYWYRQTLGQGPEFLTYFQNEAQLEKSRLLSDRFSAERPKGSFSTLEIQRTEQGDSAMYLCASSRHKSRDGPPYEQYFGPGTRLTVT.

The sample holds a few counts of this clonotype. The rearrangement joins TRBV5-8 to TRBJ2-1; 7 nucleotides match TRBD2. Trimming at V came to 2 bases and at J to 5 bases, leaving 4 bases not matched to a gene. Germline CDR1 is SGHTS and CDR2 is YDEGEE. The CDR3 extends over 14 amino acids. This CDR3 reads CASSFRREHNEQFF. The CDR3 DNA follows: TGTGCCAGCAGCTTTAGGCGGGAGCACAATGAGCAGTTCTTC. The variable domain in full, completed from reference TRBV5-8 and TRBJ2-1, reads EAGVTQSPTHLIKTRGQQATLRCSPISGHTSVYWYQQALGLGLQFLLWYDEGEERNRGNFPPRFSGRQFPNYSSELNVNALELEDSALYLCASSFRREHNEQFFGPGTRLTVL.

This clonotype was counted at least ten times. The genes are TRBV11-2 and TRBJ2-3; no firm D call. The CDR3 contains 13 residues. The germline V gene encodes CDR1 SGHAT and CDR2 FQNNGV. V lost 5 bases to trimming and J lost 4 bases, with 10 bases between them. The chain's CDR3 is CASSAVRADTQYF. In DNA form, the CDR3 reads TGTGCCAGCAGCGCAGTTCGAGCAGATACGCAGTATTTT.

This clonotype was seen at least ten times. The chain couples TRBV7-6 to TRBJ2-7; 10 nucleotides align to TRBD1. Germline trimming cut 7 bases from V and 0 bases from J; bases unmatched to any gene: 6. This CDR3 is 15 amino acids long. Germline CDR1 SGHVS, CDR2 FNYEAQ. The CDR3 region is CASKAGTGDSYEQYF. The CDR3 nucleotides read TGTGCCAGCAAGGCCGGGACAGGGGACTCCTACGAGCAGTACTTC.

The sample holds many counts of this clonotype. The V call is TRBV29-1, the J call TRBJ2-1; 10 nucleotides agree with TRBD2. This CDR3 is built from 13 residues. V lost 0 bases to trimming and J lost 7 bases; unmatched junction nucleotides: 0. Germline V gene sequence: CDR1 SQVTM, CDR2 ANQGSEA. Here the CDR3 reads CSVEELAGNEQFF. The CDR3 DNA follows: TGCAGCGTTGAAGAACTAGCGGGGAATGAGCAGTTCTTC.

This clonotype showed up many times. The V call is TRBV6-1, the J call TRBJ2-1; TRBD1 might be the D (6 bases). This CDR3 is built from 14 residues. Germline assignment: CDR1 MNHNS and CDR2 SASEGT. V was shortened by 8 bases and J by 4 bases, with 15 bases between the two germline ends. The chain's CDR3 is CASSLRTDYNEQFF. As DNA, the CDR3 is TGTGCCAGCTCCCTCCGGACAGATTACAATGAGCAGTTCTTC.

This clonotype has only a few counts. The V and J genes are TRBV29-1 and TRBJ2-1; D gene unclear. The CDR3 totals 13 residues. V lost 4 bases to trimming and J lost 6 bases, with 13 bases between them. Germline-derived CDR1 and CDR2 are SQVTM and ANQGSEA. CDR3 nucleotides: TGCAGCGTTGTAGTGCCTGTGAGCAATGAGCAGTTCTTC. This encodes CSVVVPVSNEQFF.

Many counts were recorded for this clonotype. J is TRBJ2-1 and V is TRBV11-2; TRBD2 agrees at 9 bases. CDR1 SGHAT and CDR2 FQNNGV come from the germline V gene. The trim removed 8 bases at V and 8 bases at J, leaving 10 bases unmatched. This CDR3 has 14 residues. CDR3 protein: CASFLAGVSDEQFF. DNA of the CDR3: TGTGCCAGCTTTTTAGCGGGAGTTAGCGATGAGCAGTTCTTC. Full variable domain (remainder filled in from reference TRBV11-2 and TRBJ2-1): EAGVAQSPRYKIIEKRQSVAFWCNPISGHATLYWYQQILGQGPKLLIQFQNNGVVDDSQLPKDRFSAERLKGVDSTLKIQPAKLEDSAVYLCASFLAGVSDEQFFGPGTRLTVL.